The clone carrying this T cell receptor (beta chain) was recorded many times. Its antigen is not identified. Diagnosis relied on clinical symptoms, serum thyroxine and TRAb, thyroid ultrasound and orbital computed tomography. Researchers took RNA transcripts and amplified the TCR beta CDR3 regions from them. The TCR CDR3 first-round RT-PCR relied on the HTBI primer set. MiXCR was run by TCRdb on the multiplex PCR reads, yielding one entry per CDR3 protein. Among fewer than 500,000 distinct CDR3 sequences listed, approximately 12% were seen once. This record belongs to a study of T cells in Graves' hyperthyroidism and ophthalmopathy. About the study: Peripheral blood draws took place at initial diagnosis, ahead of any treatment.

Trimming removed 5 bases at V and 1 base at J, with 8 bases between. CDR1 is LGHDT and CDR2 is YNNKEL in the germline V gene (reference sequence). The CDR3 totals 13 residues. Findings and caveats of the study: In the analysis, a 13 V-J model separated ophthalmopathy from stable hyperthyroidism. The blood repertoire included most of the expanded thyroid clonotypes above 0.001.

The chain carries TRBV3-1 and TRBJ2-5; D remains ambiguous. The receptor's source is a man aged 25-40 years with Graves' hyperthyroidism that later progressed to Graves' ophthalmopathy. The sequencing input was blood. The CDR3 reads CASSAGLQETQYF. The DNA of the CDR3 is TGTGCCAGCAGCGCAGGCCTCCAAGAGACCCAGTACTTC.